This T cell receptor (beta chain) was identified during a study of lymphopenia after photon versus proton radiotherapy. Turning to this clone: Its antigen is not identified.

The study, taken as a whole, reports: Under photons, naive T cells and diversity fell while effector/memory populations rose.

Data came from immunoSEQ multiplex PCR; TCRdb stores just in-frame clones and leaves some out. The table shows some 170,000 clones, with 70% to 90% occurring only once. There are 14 residues in the CDR3. V was clipped by 2 bases and J by 3 bases, with 10 bases between them. Germline CDR1 reads MDHEN; CDR2 reads SYDVKM. The source material was peripheral blood, sampled from a patient treated with photon-based radiotherapy. This chain links TRBV28 with TRBJ1-2; D is undetermined. The receptor's source is a man between 45 and 60 years old with gastric cancer. CDR3 in DNA: TGTGCCAGCAGTTTAAATCGGCCAGACTATGGCTACACCTTC. Protein: CASSLNRPDYGYTF.